This TCR beta chain was retrieved from a study of monozygotic twins with inflammatory bowel disease. Unfractionated whole blood yielded total RNA, and T cells were not sorted. TCRdb processed the 5' RACE reads again and assigns one entry to each CDR3 protein, with no DNA. The table counts around 380,000 distinct CDR3 sequences; less than 2.5% lies in the top ten. Germline values: CDR1 SGHRS, CDR2 YFSETQ. This CDR3 is built from 13 residues. The chain recombines TRBV5-1 with TRBJ2-2. The TCR sequence derives from a human donor with ulcerative colitis or Crohn's disease, or a healthy co-twin of an affected twin (not recorded which). Sequences were obtained from blood. The chain's CDR3 is CASSREATGELFF. The entire variable domain, with the rest obtained from reference TRBV5-1 and TRBJ2-2, is as follows: KAGVTQTPRYLIKTRGQQVTLSCSPISGHRSVSWYQQTPGQGLQFLFEYFSETQRNKGNFPGRFSGRQFSNSRSEMNVSTLELGDSALYLCASSREATGELFFGEGSRLTVL.